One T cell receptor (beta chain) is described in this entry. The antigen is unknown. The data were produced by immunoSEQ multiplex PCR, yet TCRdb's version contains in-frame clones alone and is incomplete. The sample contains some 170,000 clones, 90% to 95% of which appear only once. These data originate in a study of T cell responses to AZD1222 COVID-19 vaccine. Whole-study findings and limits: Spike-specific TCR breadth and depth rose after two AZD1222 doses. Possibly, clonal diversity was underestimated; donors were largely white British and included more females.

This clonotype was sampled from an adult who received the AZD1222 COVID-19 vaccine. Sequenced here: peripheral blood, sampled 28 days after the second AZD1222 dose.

The CDR3 DNA follows: TGTGCCAGCAGCCATAACAGGGTGGGCGATGGCTACACCTTC. It yields the protein CASSHNRVGDGYTF. This rearrangement joins TRBV3-1 (or the pseudogene TRBV3-2) to TRBJ1-2; D is perhaps TRBD1 (6 bases). Germline V gives CDR1 LGHDT, CDR2 YNNKEL (reference sequence). The V and J ends lost 3 bases and 6 bases respectively, with 14 bases between them. CDR3 size: 14 residues.